This TCR beta chain was sequenced during a study of blood T cell repertoires in COVID-19. Clones were sequenced by immunoSEQ multiplex PCR, and TCRdb holds only the in-frame ones, with some missing. This sample carries 150,000 to 200,000 clones, approximately 80% of them seen once, and the ten largest clones take approximately 7.2%. CDR3 size: 13 residues. Trimming shortened V by 5 bases and J by 5 bases, and 12 bases separated the two germline ends. CDR1 SGHVS and CDR2 FNYEAQ come from the germline V gene. The sequenced material came from peripheral blood. This TCR derives from a human donor with acute or convalescent COVID-19. The donor label of this sample is uncertain. V and J are TRBV7-6 and TRBJ1-1; D might be TRBD1 (6 bases). The CDR3 spells CASSRERGTEAFF. CDR3 nucleotide sequence: TGTGCCAGCAGCCGCGAAAGGGGGACTGAAGCTTTCTTT.